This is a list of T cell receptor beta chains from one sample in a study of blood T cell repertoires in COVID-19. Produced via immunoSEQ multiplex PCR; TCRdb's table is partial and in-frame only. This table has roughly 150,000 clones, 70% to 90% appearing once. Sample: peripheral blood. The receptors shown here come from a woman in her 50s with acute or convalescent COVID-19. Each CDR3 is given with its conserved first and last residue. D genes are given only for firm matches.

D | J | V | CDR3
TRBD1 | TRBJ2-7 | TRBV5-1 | CASNPGTANEQYF
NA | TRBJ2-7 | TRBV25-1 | CASDWGGGEQYF
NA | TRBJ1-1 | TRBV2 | CASSEALGRATEAFF
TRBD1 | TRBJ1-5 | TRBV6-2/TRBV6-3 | CASSSTNYQAGGLSNQPQHF
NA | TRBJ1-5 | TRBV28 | CASSLRGTREMGRPQHF
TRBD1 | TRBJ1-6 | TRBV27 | CASSPSTGGMGNSPLHF
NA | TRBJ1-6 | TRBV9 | CASSVQDSSYNSPLHF
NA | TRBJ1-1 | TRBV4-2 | CASSQGDWELAAFF
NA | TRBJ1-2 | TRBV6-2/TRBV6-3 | CASSRFAGGGYTF
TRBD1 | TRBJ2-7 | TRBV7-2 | CASSLGSGGSYEQYF
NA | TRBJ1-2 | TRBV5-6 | CASRLALPGNNYGYTF
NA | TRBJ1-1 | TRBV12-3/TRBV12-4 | CASSFQGGTEAFF
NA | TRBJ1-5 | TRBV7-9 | CASSLAMEDQSQHF
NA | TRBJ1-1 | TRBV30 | CAWTPGAGPEAFF
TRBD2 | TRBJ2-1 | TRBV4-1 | CASSQDRSSGGNNEQFF
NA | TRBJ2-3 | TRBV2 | CADSGEYTDTQYF
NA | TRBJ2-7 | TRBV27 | CASSFSYEQYF
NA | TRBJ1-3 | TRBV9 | CASSVGSEDTIYF
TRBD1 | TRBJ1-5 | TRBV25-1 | CASRAGTGAGQPQHF
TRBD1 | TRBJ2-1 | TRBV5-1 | CASSGTDEPNEQFF
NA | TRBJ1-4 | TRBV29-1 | CSVVNAGNEKLFF
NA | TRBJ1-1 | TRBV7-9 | CASPGGGITEAFF
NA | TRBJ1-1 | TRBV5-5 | CASSLTATNTEAFF
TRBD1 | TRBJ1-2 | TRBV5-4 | CASSLTGFNYGYTF
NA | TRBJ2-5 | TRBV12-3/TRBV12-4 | CASSPQETQYF
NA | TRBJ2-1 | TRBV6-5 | CASSSTRPTGNEQFF
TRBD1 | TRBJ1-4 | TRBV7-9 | CASSRRQGDEKLFF
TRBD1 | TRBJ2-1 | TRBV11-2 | CASSARQGASNNEQFF
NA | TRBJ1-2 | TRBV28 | CASTVWGQNGYTF
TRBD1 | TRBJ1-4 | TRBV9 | CASSARQGRDEKLFF
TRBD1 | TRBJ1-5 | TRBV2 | CASSEQGRGQPQHF
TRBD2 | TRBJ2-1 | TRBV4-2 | CASSPERTSRLNEQFF
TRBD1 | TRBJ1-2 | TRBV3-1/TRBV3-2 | CASSPRDRGYDTF
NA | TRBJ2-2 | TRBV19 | CASTKTSTGELFF
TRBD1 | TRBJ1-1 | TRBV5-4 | CASSLEGQGEVEAFF
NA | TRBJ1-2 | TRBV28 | CASKTGTPANYGYTF
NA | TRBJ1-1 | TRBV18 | CATTLSGDTEAFF
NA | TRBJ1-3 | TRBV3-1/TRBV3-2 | CASSQRQGTGNTIYF
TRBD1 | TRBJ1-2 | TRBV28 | CASSLLGQGAMGYTF
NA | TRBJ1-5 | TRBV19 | CASSLGRSMQPQHF